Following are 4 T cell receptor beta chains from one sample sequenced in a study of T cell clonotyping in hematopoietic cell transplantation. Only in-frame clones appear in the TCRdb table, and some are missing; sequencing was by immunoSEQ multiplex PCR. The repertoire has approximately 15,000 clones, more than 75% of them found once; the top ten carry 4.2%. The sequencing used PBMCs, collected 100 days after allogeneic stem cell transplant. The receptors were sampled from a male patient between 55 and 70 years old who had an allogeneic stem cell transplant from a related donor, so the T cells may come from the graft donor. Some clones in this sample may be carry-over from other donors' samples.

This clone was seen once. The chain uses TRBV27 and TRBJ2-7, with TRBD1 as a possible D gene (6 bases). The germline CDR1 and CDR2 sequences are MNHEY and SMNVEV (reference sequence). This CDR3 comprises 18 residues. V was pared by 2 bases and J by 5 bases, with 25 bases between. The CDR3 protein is CASSLLTPPGESSHEQYF. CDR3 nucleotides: TGTGCCAGCAGTTTACTCACCCCGCCAGGGGAAAGTTCCCACGAGCAGTACTTC.

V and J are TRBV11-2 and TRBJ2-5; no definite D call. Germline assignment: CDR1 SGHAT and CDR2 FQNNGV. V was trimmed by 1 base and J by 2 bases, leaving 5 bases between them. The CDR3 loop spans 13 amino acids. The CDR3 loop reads CASSLGLQETQYF. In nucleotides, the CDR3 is TGTGCCAGCAGCTTAGGATTACAAGAGACCCAGTACTTC.

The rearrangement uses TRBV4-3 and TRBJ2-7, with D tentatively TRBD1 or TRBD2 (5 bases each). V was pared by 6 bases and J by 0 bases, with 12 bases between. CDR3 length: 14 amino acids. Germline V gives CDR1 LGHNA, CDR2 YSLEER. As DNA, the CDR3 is TGCGCCAGCAGTACCGGGGCGAGCTCCTACGAGCAGTACTTC. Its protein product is CASSTGASSYEQYF.

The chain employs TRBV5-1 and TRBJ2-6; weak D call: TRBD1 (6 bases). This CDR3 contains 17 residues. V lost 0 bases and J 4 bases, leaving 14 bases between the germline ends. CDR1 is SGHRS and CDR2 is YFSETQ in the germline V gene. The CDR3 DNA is TGCGCCAGCAGCTTGGCCTGGGGGCTGGGAGGGGCCAACGTCCTGACTTTC. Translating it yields CASSLAWGLGGANVLTF.